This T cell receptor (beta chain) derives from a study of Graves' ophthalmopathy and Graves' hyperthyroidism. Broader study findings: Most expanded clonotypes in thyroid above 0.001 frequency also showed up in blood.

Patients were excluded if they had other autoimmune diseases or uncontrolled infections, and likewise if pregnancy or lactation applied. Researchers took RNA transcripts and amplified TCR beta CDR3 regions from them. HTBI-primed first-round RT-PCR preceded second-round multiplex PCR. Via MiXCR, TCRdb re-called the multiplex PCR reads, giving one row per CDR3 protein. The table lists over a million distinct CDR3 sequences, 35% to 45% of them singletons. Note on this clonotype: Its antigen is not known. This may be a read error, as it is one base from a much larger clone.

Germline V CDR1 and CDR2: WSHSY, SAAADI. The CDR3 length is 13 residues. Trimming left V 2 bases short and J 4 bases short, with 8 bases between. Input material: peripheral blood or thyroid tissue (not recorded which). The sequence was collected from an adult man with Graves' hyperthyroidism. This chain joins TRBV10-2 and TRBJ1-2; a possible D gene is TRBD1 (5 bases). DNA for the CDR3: TGCGCCAGCAGTGAGCCGGACACCTATGGCTACACCTTC. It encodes CASSEPDTYGYTF.